These T cell receptor beta chains were read from a single sample in a study of blood T cells in healthy people across ages. TCRdb reprocessed the 5' RACE reads via MiXCR and lists one record per CDR3 protein. The sample has almost 550,000 distinct CDR3 sequences; about 25% are singletons. This sample was shared with a second study, whose subject was T cells of mothers and their children.

Material: blood. These receptors all stem from a boy aged 5-17 years in good health. Both conserved end residues are part of each CDR3.

J gene	V gene	CDR3 protein
TRBJ2-5	TRBV9	CASSGEGLDSETQYF
TRBJ2-1	TRBV4-3	CASSQDGGRYDEQFF
-	TRBV27	CASSSPATGDYEQYF
-	TRBV9	CASSVETSGIGEQFF
TRBJ2-1	TRBV4-3	CASSQDGGDRQFF
TRBJ1-4	TRBV4-1	CASSQVRGRQGGEKLFF
TRBJ2-2	TRBV12-3/TRBV12-4	CASSRQGMRTGELFF
TRBJ2-7	TRBV7-2	CASSLQRDRSYEQYF
TRBJ2-7	TRBV6-2/TRBV6-3	CASNDPTDTYEQYF
TRBJ2-7	TRBV2	CASSIVRTYEQYF
TRBJ2-5	TRBV5-1	CASSLDGQGETQYF
TRBJ1-5	TRBV10-3	CAISADGQGARINQPQHF
TRBJ2-1	TRBV12-3/TRBV12-4	CASSFQNNEQFF
TRBJ2-2	TRBV12-3/TRBV12-4	CASSLQGTIGELFF
TRBJ2-3	TRBV4-3	CASSQETGGTTDLKYF
TRBJ1-1	TRBV29-1	CSVYRQGARSTEAFF
TRBJ2-1	TRBV7-2	CASSSRNYNEQFF
-	TRBV6-5	CTSSFGLAGGRPGGNEQFF
TRBJ2-7	TRBV5-1	CASSDGQVSYEQYF
TRBJ2-2	TRBV6-6	CASSYLLAGGFGELFF
TRBJ2-7	TRBV6-2/TRBV6-3	CASSYSGSNYEQYF
TRBJ1-4	TRBV6-5	CASSSSRDSTQTEKLFF
TRBJ2-1	TRBV9	CASSVGPYNEQFF
TRBJ1-4	TRBV2	CASSESGAQRIGTNEKLFF
TRBJ2-5	TRBV7-2	CASSDPLAGGLMKTQYF
TRBJ1-2	TRBV21-1	CASSRGEDGYTF
TRBJ2-2	TRBV24-1	CATSRFPGELFF
TRBJ2-5	TRBV10-3	CAISAPQETQYF
TRBJ2-7	TRBV12-3/TRBV12-4	CASANWEQYF
-	TRBV7-8	CASSLGRTVYKGEQYF
TRBJ2-5	TRBV13	CASSLQGRGETQYF
TRBJ2-4	TRBV5-6	CASSLTSGASIAKNIQYF
TRBJ2-5	TRBV5-5	CASSLEVGQETQYF
-	TRBV20-1	CSARARGEIVYEQYF
TRBJ2-1	TRBV9	CASSEGRGTSYNEQFF
TRBJ1-4	TRBV25-1	CASSEVREKLFF
TRBJ1-6	TRBV5-1	CASSWAQINSPLHF